The 25 T cell receptor beta chains reported below all come from one sample, sequenced in a study of regulatory T cells in long-lasting Graves disease (dated by TCRdb to the early 2020s). Libraries were made using multiplex PCR. Instrument used: Illumina HiSeq 4000. CDR3 regions were amplified by Arm-PCR with iRepertoire HTBI primers to construct TCR beta libraries. The public sequencing data were trimmed at Q25 with fastp and processed into clonotypes with MiXCR by TCRdb, which kept only in-frame beta chains. CDR3 protein duplicates are merged, each entry listing the most common genes and DNA. The sample yields 600,000 to 800,000 distinct CDR3 sequences; around 30% were counted once. Clones ranked in the top ten supply 40% to 55% of the sample. Interpreted using the paper, the time point label stands for: persistent/refractory GD, antithyroid drugs over 5 years with positive TRAb. RNA was extracted from PBMCs in TRIzol for both TCR sequencing and RNA sequencing.

The material sequenced was peripheral blood mononuclear cells (PBMCs), taken when the disease was refractory, from a patient treated with antithyroid drugs. Receptors originate from a female donor with Graves disease.

The rearrangement links TRBV18 to TRBJ1-3, with D unclear. The V end lost 1 base, the J end lost 1 base, and 8 bases lay between the germline ends. This CDR3 contains 15 residues. Germline lookup yields CDR1 KGHSH and CDR2 LQKENI. The CDR3 protein is CASSPRVGSGNTIYF. CDR3 sequence (DNA): TGTGCCAGCTCACCACGCGTGGGGTCTGGAAACACCATATATTTT.

The rearrangement links TRBV5-1 to TRBJ2-7; 12 nucleotides align to TRBD2. Germline V lookup: CDR1 SGHRS, CDR2 YFSETQ. V lost 5 bases and J lost 5; bases outside the gene matches: 8. The CDR3 covers 15 residues. CDR3 nucleotide sequence: TGCGCCAGCAGTTTCCCTAGCGGGAGGGCCGACGAGCAGTACTTC. It specifies CASSFPSGRADEQYF.

This clonotype came up a few times. V gene TRBV13 combines with J gene TRBJ1-1; the D is unclear. Trimming took 5 bases from V and 11 from J, leaving 12 bases between them. Germline assignment: CDR1 PRHDT and CDR2 FYEKMQ (reference sequence). This CDR3 comprises 11 residues. CDR3 nucleotide sequence: TGTGCCAGCAGCAGAGTGGAGTTGGCTTTCTTT. Its protein is CASSRVELAFF.

The chain joins TRBV2 to TRBJ1-2; D perhaps matches TRBD1 (6 bases). The V and J ends lost 4 bases and 2 bases respectively, with 14 bases between them. The germline V gene has CDR1 SNHLY and CDR2 FYNNEI. CDR3 size: 15 residues. This CDR3 is CASSVARGPNYGYTF. DNA for the CDR3: TGTGCCAGCAGTGTAGCTCGGGGGCCGAACTATGGCTACACCTTC.

This clonotype occurred many times. This chain links TRBV6-5 with TRBJ2-1; TRBD2 aligns across 14 bases. Trimming at V came to 2 bases and at J to 4 bases, leaving 7 bases not matched to a gene. Per germline, CDR1 MNHEY and CDR2 SVGAGI. This CDR3 contains 18 residues. The CDR3 region has the DNA TGTGCCAGCAGTTACGGTCGGACTAGCGGGAGGCAATACAATGAGCAGTTCTTC. It codes for CASSYGRTSGRQYNEQFF.

In this sample, this clonotype turned up a few times. This CDR3 is CASSLQGGNEKLFF. CDR3 nucleotides: TGTGCCAGCAGTTTACAGGGGGGCAATGAAAAACTGTTTTTT. This chain links TRBV28 with TRBJ1-4, with 7 bases that match TRBD1. The germline V gene encodes CDR1 MDHEN and CDR2 SYDVKM. The CDR3 loop spans 14 amino acids. Trimming at V came to 2 bases and at J to 5 bases, leaving 2 bases not matched to a gene.

This sequence joins TRBV4-1 and TRBJ1-4, with a weak D call TRBD1 (5 bases). The CDR3 contains 15 residues. Germline-derived CDR1 and CDR2 are MGHRA and YSYEKL. Trimming pared 2 bases from V and 7 bases from J, leaving 14 bases between. The CDR3 reads CASSQKGAEGEKLFF. CDR3 in DNA: TGCGCCAGCAGCCAAAAAGGGGCGGAGGGTGAAAAACTGTTTTTT.

The gene calls are TRBV6-1 and TRBJ1-5, with D unclear. CDR3 length equals 15 residues. Trimming left V 1 base short and J 0 bases short, with 7 bases between. Germline CDR1 reads MNHNS; CDR2 reads SASEGT. CDR3 bases: TGTGCCAGCAGTGAAGTGGAGGGTAGCAATCAGCCCCAGCATTTT. Its translation: CASSEVEGSNQPQHF.

This clonotype was picked up a small number of times. The chain employs TRBV12-3 or TRBV12-4 and TRBJ1-2; no firm D call. The CDR3 is 13 amino acids. Trimming took off 5 bases at V and 4 bases at J, with 11 bases between the two ends. CDR3 residues: CASSLPVRYGYTF. The CDR3 DNA is TGTGCCAGCAGTCTTCCTGTGCGCTATGGCTACACCTTC.

This clonotype was counted at least ten times. The CDR3 spells CASSFRGGGNYGYTF. CDR3 in DNA: TGTGCCAGCAGTTTTCGGGGGGGCGGTAACTATGGCTACACCTTC. The chain carries TRBV12-3 or TRBV12-4 and TRBJ1-2; TRBD1 is a possible D gene (6 bases). This CDR3 comprises 15 residues. V dropped 3 bases and J dropped 1 base, with 12 bases sitting between them.

The chain uses TRBV5-1 and TRBJ2-5, with 14 positions matching TRBD2. This CDR3 has 16 amino acids. Looked up from germline, CDR1 is SGHRS and CDR2 is YFSETQ. After removal of 4 bases from V and 4 bases from J, the junction contained 6 bases not matched to a gene. The CDR3 sequence is CASSHGTSGRGETQYF. In nucleotides, the CDR3 is TGCGCCAGCAGCCACGGGACTAGCGGGAGAGGAGAGACCCAGTACTTC.

The V call is TRBV13, the J call TRBJ2-7; TRBD1 matches at 7 bases. The ends lost 5 bases at V and 5 bases at J; junction bases unmatched: 15. The CDR3 loop spans 16 amino acids. CDR1 PRHDT and CDR2 FYEKMQ come from the germline V gene (reference sequence). The CDR3 region has the DNA TGTGCCAGCAGCGTCCGAGCCCGACAGGGAAAAGACGAGCAGTACTTC. Translated: CASSVRARQGKDEQYF.

At least ten counts were recorded for this clonotype. The rearrangement joins TRBV12-3 or TRBV12-4 to TRBJ2-7, with 10 nucleotides matching TRBD2. This CDR3 spans 15 amino acids. V shed 6 bases and J 2 bases; nucleotides not matched to a gene: 7. The CDR3 DNA sequence: TGTGCCAGCAGCATCCGAAGCGGGAGGGCCTACGAGCAGTACTTC. Encoded protein: CASSIRSGRAYEQYF.

Many counts were recorded for this clonotype. The chain uses TRBV28 and TRBJ1-2, with 8 positions matching TRBD1. CDR1 is MDHEN and CDR2 is SYDVKM in the germline V gene. The CDR3 has 15 residues. V lost 5 bases to trimming and J lost 8 bases; unmatched junction nucleotides: 13. Here the CDR3 reads CASSLVDMTGEGYTF. The CDR3, as DNA: TGTGCCAGCAGTCTGGTGGATATGACAGGGGAGGGCTACACCTTC.

On this clonotype itself: Just one base apart from a much larger clone, this may be a read error. The conserved closing phenylalanine or tryptophan is absent in this CDR3, likely reflecting a read error. The chain is built from TRBV28 and TRBJ1-3; maybe TRBD1 (5 bases). Germline assignment: CDR1 MDHEN and CDR2 SYDVKM. The CDR3 runs 15 residues. The V end was cut by 4 bases, the J end by 3 bases, with 13 bases between. The CDR3 DNA sequence: TGTGCCAGCAGTTCCGGCAGGGTAGATGGAAACACCATATATCTT. It specifies CASSSGRVDGNTIYL.

This chain links TRBV7-2 with TRBJ1-3; D is perhaps TRBD1 (5 bases). The CDR3 has 17 amino acids. The germline V gene encodes CDR1 SGHTA and CDR2 FQGNSA. The V gene lost 4 bases and the J gene lost 4 bases, with 20 bases spanning the gap. The CDR3 DNA is TGTGCCAGCAGCTCTTTCTTGGGGGTTTTCTCCGGAAACACCATATATTTT. As protein: CASSSFLGVFSGNTIYF.

This clonotype has a count of ten or more. The chain carries TRBV28 and TRBJ2-7; D gene ambiguous. CDR1 is MDHEN and CDR2 is SYDVKM in the germline V gene. The CDR3 runs 13 residues. With 2 bases removed from V and 3 bases from J, the gap between germline ends came to 8 bases. CDR3 in DNA: TGTGCCAGCAGTTTAGGTGGATTCTACGAGCAGTACTTC. Protein sequence: CASSLGGFYEQYF.

As concerns this clonotype: An end of the junction differs from the germline gene, which may be a read error. The rearrangement links TRBV2 to TRBJ1-6; maybe TRBD1 (6 bases). Germline loops: CDR1 SNHLY, CDR2 FYNNEI. This CDR3 has 18 residues. CDR3 sequence: CANSPRGQTSSYNSPLHF. For the CDR3, the DNA is TGTGCCAACAGTCCCCGAGGACAGACTAGCTCCTATAATTCACCCCTCCACTTT.

This clonotype came up a few times. This chain links TRBV25-1 with TRBJ1-4; D call uncertain. Germline V gene data show CDR1 as MGHDK and CDR2 as SYGVNS. The CDR3 sequence is 14 residues long. Deletions cut 2 bases from V and 4 bases from J, with 8 bases between. In DNA, the CDR3 is TGTGCCAGCAGTGAAAGCAGAGATAATGAAAAACTGTTTTTT. Translation gives CASSESRDNEKLFF.

This rearrangement joins TRBV30 to TRBJ2-5, with TRBD2 identical over 11 bases. The CDR3 has 15 residues. J was trimmed by 3 bases and V by 0 bases; bases with no gene match: 3. CDR1 and CDR2 (germline): GTSNPN, SVGIG (reference sequence). The CDR3 DNA is TGTGCCTGGAGTGTTGGGACTAGCGGCAAAGAGACCCAGTACTTC. Protein product: CAWSVGTSGKETQYF.

This clonotype showed up just once. This sequence joins TRBV3-1 and TRBJ1-1; TRBD1 is a possible D gene (6 bases). The germline V gene has CDR1 LGHDT and CDR2 YNNKEL (reference sequence). The CDR3 length is 15 residues. The germline V and J ends were trimmed by 4 bases and 0 bases, with 12 bases remaining between them. Here the CDR3 reads CASSRAGTMNTEAFF. Written as DNA, the CDR3 is TGTGCCAGCAGCCGAGCCGGGACAATGAACACTGAAGCTTTCTTT.

The chain joins TRBV2 to TRBJ1-2; TRBD1 matches at 9 bases. Germline loops: CDR1 SNHLY, CDR2 FYNNEI. The CDR3 is made up of 17 amino acids. After removal of 6 bases from V and 4 bases from J, the junction contained 15 bases not matched to a gene. As DNA, the CDR3 is TGTGCCAGCAGCACCTGGTCCGGGACAGGGCAGGGCTATGGCTACACCTTC. It is translated as CASSTWSGTGQGYGYTF. Filled out from reference TRBV2 and TRBJ1-2, the complete variable domain reads EPEVTQTPSHQVTQMGQEVILRCVPISNHLYFYWYRQILGQKVEFLVSFYNNEISEKSEIFDDQFSVERPDGSNFTLKIRSTKLEDSAMYFCASSTWSGTGQGYGYTFGSGTRLTVV.

Of note for this clonotype: The conserved closing phenylalanine or tryptophan is absent in this CDR3, likely reflecting a read error. The chain has TRBV20-1 and TRBJ2-7; 11 bases are a match to TRBD1. This CDR3 has 15 residues. The germline CDR1 and CDR2 sequences are DFQATT and SNEGSKA (reference sequence). J was trimmed by 4 bases and V by 2 bases; bases with no gene match: 7. The CDR3 is CSARRDRGLLYEQYL. CDR3 nucleotides: TGCAGTGCTAGACGGGACAGGGGGTTGTTGTACGAGCAGTACTTA.

V usage is TRBV5-1 and J usage is TRBJ1-2; D is uncertain. Germline CDR1 and CDR2: SGHRS and YFSETQ. The CDR3 is 15 residues long. Trimming left V 0 bases short and J 6 bases short, with 15 bases between. DNA for the CDR3: TGCGCCAGCAGCTTGGAGGGAACCCTGGGGAATGGCTACACCTTC. It is translated as CASSLEGTLGNGYTF.

V and J are TRBV12-3 or TRBV12-4 and TRBJ1-1; 8 positions match TRBD1. CDR3 size: 15 residues. Trimming took 5 bases from V and 7 from J; bases not matched to a gene: 12. The CDR3 DNA reads TGTGCCAGCAGTCCCGGACAGGGAGAAGGGCGTGAAGCTTTCTTT. Amino acids: CASSPGQGEGREAFF.